This record covers a single TCR beta chain. Its antigen remains undetermined. The record has no base qualities; no much larger clone is one base away. The data were obtained in a study of beta chain features in type 1 diabetes (dated by TCRdb to the late 2010s). Background for the entire study: Mean age, gender distribution, total cell number and subset yield did not differ between patients and healthy donors. A total of 85 million to 140 million sorted cells were examined across all samples, and the number of cells per subset was strongly correlated with RNA yield. The study compared the TCRB repertoires of sorted circulating CD4+ T cell subsets in recently diagnosed type 1 diabetes patients with those in matched healthy donors. Regulatory and stem cell-like memory subsets were isolated from only 8 patients and roughly 8 healthy donors, whereas naive and central memory subsets came from all 28 donors. The paper as a whole reports these results and caveats: At VDJ recombination sites, patients with type 1 diabetes made fewer insertions and deleted more nucleotides, a pattern implying thymic rearrangement abnormalities. Because small numbers of individuals were included in the HLA sub-analyses, any influence of HLA type on TCRB rearrangement was left unresolved. Shorter templates might be favored by PCR, yet because patient and control samples were amplified and corrected together, any such skew would affect both groups equally. In all four CD4+ subsets, TCRB CDR3 length was moderately but significantly shorter in type 1 diabetes patients. Because cDNA rather than genomic DNA was sequenced, highly expressing activated cells could have been over-represented, although no difference in activation and CD3 levels was found between groups. Naive, central memory and regulatory TCRB repertoires appeared more similar among patients than among healthy donors.

All of the isolated RNA was reverse transcribed with the High Capacity cDNA Reverse Transcription Kit, so expressed TCRB transcripts were sequenced. Deep immunoSEQ sequencing was performed on naive, central memory and regulatory T cell samples, with an average of roughly 3.5 million total reads per sample. Sorted cells were lysed in RLT buffer, and RNA was extracted using DNase-treated RNeasy Micro or Mini kits according to cell number. Each cell subset was processed separately to prevent cross-contamination, with patient and healthy donor samples processed together. The immunoSEQ multiplex PCR was used to amplify TCRB sequences from cDNA, yielding 87-bp fragments that span the CDR3 region. Sequencing of the amplicons was done on the Illumina HiSeq platform. In the authors' own workflow: PCR bias was computationally corrected using synthetic template baselines, reads within Hamming distance 2 were collapsed, and singletons that could not be merged were discarded. Reads were aligned against IMGT so that V, D and J genes, CDR3 length and insertions or deletions at six rearrangement sites could be assigned. Clonotype counts were normalized to sorted cell number within each subset before computing true diversity and Gini coefficients with the tcR R package. The overlap coefficient, calculated on TCRB nucleotide sequences, was used to measure repertoire sharing. Out-of-frame TCRB sequences from naive cells were analyzed to stand in for the pre-selection repertoire. The table comes from immuneACCESS by way of TCRdb, which keeps in-frame sequences with V and J called. Part of the clones is missing from these tables; in studies checked, under half for an unresolved V gene and the rest for unknown reasons. Clonal size and the V and J genes are those of that table, whereas D and trimming came from the DNA. This sample holds roughly 240,000 clones; 68% were observed only once. The ten largest clones capture 0.053% of the sample.

Each donor gave one peripheral blood draw, roughly 110 mL on average, collected into heparinised tubes. A BD FACSAria II and a panel including CD45RO, CCR7, CD25, CD127, CD95 and CD27 were used to sort naive, central memory, regulatory and stem cell-like memory CD4+ T cells. All sorted populations exceeded 98% purity. PBMCs were isolated right away by Lymphoprep density gradient centrifugation and were stained directly, without culture. Samples were stained and sorted in pairs, with one healthy donor and one patient per experiment, so that batch effects were minimized. Reading the germline V gene (reference sequence) gives CDR1 GTSNPN and CDR2 SVGIG. The CDR3 holds 14 amino acids from the cysteine to the phenylalanine. Just CDR3 DNA is preserved here, 42 bases in frame from base 1. Deletion took 5 bases off V and 0 bases off J, with a span of 11 bases between the germline ends.

The receptor was isolated from a man aged 25 to 45 in good health. The chain is encoded by TRBV30 joined to TRBJ2-1; the D gene cannot be resolved reliably. The material sequenced was naive CD4+ T cells from blood. The cell subset or site tag for this specimen amounts to: true naive CD4+ T cells. The DNA reads as follows: TGTGCCTGGTTTCCGGGCAGCTCCTACAATGAGCAGTTCTTC. This sequence encodes CAWFPGSSYNEQFF.